Below, one T cell receptor beta chain is given with its context. The target antigen is unknown. The data originate from a study of shared clonotypes between healthy human individuals. Study-level findings and limits: It was observed that about 5% of naive CD4 clonotypes were shared across several donors. Blood was the sole source, and tissue repertoires probably differ.

The germline CDR1 and CDR2 sequences are MNHEY and SVGAGI. The CDR3 spans 15 residues. V gave up 2 bases and J gave up 0 bases; unmatched junction bases: 4. CD45RO negativity and positive selection for CCR7 defined naive CD8 cells, a population that excluded terminally differentiated effector memory CD45RA+ cells. Assay: immunoSEQ multiplex PCR; the TCRdb copy retains only in-frame clones and omits some. The data show under 1 million clones, about 91% seen once. The receptor was derived from a man aged 25 to 45 in good health. This chain joins TRBV6-5 and TRBJ2-7, with 7 nucleotides matching TRBD1. The specimen was naive CD8+ T cells sorted from blood. Here the CDR3 reads CASSYTRDSSYEQYF. DNA for the CDR3: TGTGCCAGCAGTTACACCCGGGACAGCTCCTACGAGCAGTACTTC.